The 19 T cell receptor beta chains listed next were all sequenced from one sample in a study of blood T cell repertoires in COVID-19. TCRdb's table, derived via immunoSEQ multiplex PCR, lists solely in-frame clones and lacks some. The table records some 290,000 clones, roughly 88% of them present only once. The sample was PBMCs or T cells enriched from blood (not recorded which). The receptors here all came from a woman aged 40 to 55 with acute COVID-19.

The chain has TRBV24-1 and TRBJ2-5, with 10 nucleotides matching TRBD1. The CDR3 totals 16 residues. Germline values: CDR1 KGHDR, CDR2 SFDVKD. The V and J ends lost 1 base and 4 bases, in that order; junction bases with no gene match: 5. CDR3 DNA sequence: TGTGCCACCAGTGATTTTGACAGGGGGCGAGGAGAGACCCAGTACTTC. Translating it yields CATSDFDRGRGETQYF.

Written as DNA, the CDR3 is TGCGCCAGCAGCTTGCGGAGCGGGGGGTGGGCAGATACGCAGTATTTT. Protein: CASSLRSGGWADTQYF. This rearrangement joins TRBV5-1 to TRBJ2-3; 9 nucleotides line up with TRBD2. V shed 1 base, J shed 4 bases, and the junction held 7 bases outside the gene matches. Germline values: CDR1 SGHRS, CDR2 YFSETQ. The CDR3 has 16 residues.

This clone was seen a handful of times. The chain uses TRBV10-1 and TRBJ1-1; D is perhaps TRBD1 (5 bases). The CDR3 consists of 14 residues. Germline-derived CDR1 and CDR2 are WNHNN and SYGVQD (reference sequence). V lost 6 bases, J lost 7 bases, and 18 bases lay in between. CDR3 region: CASREQTDRGEAFF. DNA of the CDR3: TGCGCCAGCAGAGAACAGACAGATCGAGGTGAAGCTTTCTTT.

V gene TRBV2 combines with J gene TRBJ1-1; TRBD1 matches at 9 bases. Losses at the gene ends were 6 bases for V and 1 base for J; bases not matched to a gene: 3. The length of the CDR3 is 14 residues. Looked up from germline, CDR1 is SNHLY and CDR2 is FYNNEI. The CDR3 sequence: CASRIQGANTEAFF. In DNA, the CDR3 is TGTGCCAGCAGGATACAGGGGGCGAACACTGAAGCTTTCTTT.

The chain combines TRBV5-6 with TRBJ2-1; TRBD2 is a possible D gene (6 bases). Germline CDR1 and CDR2: SGHDT and YYEEEE. This CDR3 has 14 residues. The V end was cut by 0 bases, the J end by 4 bases, with 8 bases between. CDR3 bases: TGTGCCAGCAGCTTGGTGCGGGGATACAATGAGCAGTTCTTC. Its translation: CASSLVRGYNEQFF.

The chain couples TRBV18 to TRBJ1-2; TRBD1 might be the D (5 bases). V dropped 1 base and J dropped 7 bases, with 16 bases sitting between them. The CDR3 totals 15 residues. Per germline, CDR1 KGHSH and CDR2 LQKENI. The CDR3 DNA reads as TGTGCCAGCTCACCACTCGACAGTTCCGGGCCTGGCTACACCTTC. Translated: CASSPLDSSGPGYTF.

The gene calls are TRBV25-1 and TRBJ2-7; 11 bases fit TRBD2. This CDR3 is built from 17 residues. The V gene end was trimmed by 3 bases and the J gene end by 4 bases; junction bases not matched to a gene: 11. Germline V CDR1 and CDR2: MGHDK, SYGVNS. The CDR3 here is CASSEYIGTSGGYEQYF. CDR3 sequence (DNA): TGTGCCAGCAGTGAGTATATTGGCACTAGCGGGGGTTACGAGCAGTACTTC.

The chain joins TRBV18 to TRBJ2-5; the match to TRBD2 covers 10 bases. Germline V gene lookup returns CDR1 KGHSH and CDR2 LQKENI. The CDR3 contains 15 residues. Trimming removed 3 bases from V and 4 bases from J; junction bases left unmatched: 5. As DNA, the CDR3 is TGTGCCAGCTCACCGCTAGCGGGAGATGGAGAGACCCAGTACTTC. This gives the protein CASSPLAGDGETQYF.

This chain connects TRBV28 to TRBJ1-6; TRBD1 agrees at 7 bases. Germline V CDR1 and CDR2: MDHEN, SYDVKM. The CDR3 has 16 amino acids. V shed 3 bases, J shed 4 bases, and the junction held 6 bases outside the gene matches. The CDR3 sequence is CASSFQGQNYNSPLHF. Here the CDR3 DNA reads TGTGCCAGCAGTTTTCAGGGACAGAATTATAATTCACCCCTCCACTTT.

The rearrangement joins TRBV7-3 to TRBJ2-5, with TRBD1 identical over 10 bases. In germline, CDR1 is SGHTA, CDR2 FQGTGA. The CDR3 loop spans 15 amino acids. Unmatched junction bases numbered 8, after V lost 5 bases and J lost 5 bases. The CDR3 DNA follows: TGTGCCAGCAGCACACGACAGGGGGCCCAGGAGACCCAGTACTTC. It is translated as CASSTRQGAQETQYF. The full variable domain, its missing parts supplied by reference TRBV7-3 and TRBJ2-5, is GAGVSQTPSNKVTEKGKYVELRCDPISGHTALYWYRQSLGQGPEFLIYFQGTGAADDSGLPNDRFFAVRPEGSVSTLKIQRTERGDSAVYLCASSTRQGAQETQYFGPGTRLLVL.

V and J are TRBV7-8 and TRBJ2-3; 8 bases line up with TRBD1. The V gene end was trimmed by 4 bases and the J gene end by 0 bases; junction bases not matched to a gene: 3. Germline loops: CDR1 SGHVS, CDR2 FQNEAQ. This CDR3 region has 15 residues. The DNA for the CDR3 is TGTGCCAGCAGCTGGACAGGGTCAAGCACAGATACGCAGTATTTT. It codes for CASSWTGSSTDTQYF.

The V gene is TRBV18, the J gene TRBJ2-1; TRBD2 aligns across 8 bases. This CDR3 has 17 amino acids. V was clipped by 3 bases and J by 6 bases; unmatched bases: 13. Germline CDR1 KGHSH, CDR2 LQKENI. For the CDR3, the DNA is TGTGCCAGCTCACCGGCTAGCGGGTTGATCCATACCAATGAGCAGTTCTTC. Translation gives CASSPASGLIHTNEQFF. The full variable domain, with the rest looked up from reference TRBV18 and TRBJ2-1, is NAGVMQNPRHLVRRRGQEARLRCSPMKGHSHVYWYRQLPEEGLKFMVYLQKENIIDESGMPKERFSAEFPKEGPSILRIQQVVRGDSAAYFCASSPASGLIHTNEQFFGPGTRLTVL.

The chain is built from TRBV7-8 and TRBJ1-3; no firm D call. Trimming left V 4 bases short and J 0 bases short, with 10 bases between. CDR3 size: 15 residues. Germline V lookup: CDR1 SGHVS, CDR2 FQNEAQ. CDR3 residues: CASSSQLISGNTIYF. CDR3 bases: TGTGCCAGCAGCTCGCAACTGATCTCTGGAAACACCATATATTTT.

This chain uses TRBV9 with TRBJ2-3; possibly TRBD1 for D (5 bases). This CDR3 is 15 amino acids long. V lost 3 bases, J lost 3 bases, and 14 bases lay in between. Germline CDR1 and CDR2: SGDLS and YYNGEE. CDR3 loop: CASSAQETGTDTQYF. CDR3 DNA: TGTGCCAGCAGCGCACAGGAAACTGGGACAGATACGCAGTATTTT.

The chain joins TRBV7-3 to TRBJ1-2; the D is unclear. This CDR3 contains 15 residues. Trimming took off 5 bases at V and 2 bases at J, with 15 bases between the two ends. Germline V CDR1 and CDR2: SGHTA, FQGTGA. In DNA form, the CDR3 reads TGTGCCAGCAGCCCGAGCCCGACTGGAAACTATGGCTACACCTTC. Amino acids: CASSPSPTGNYGYTF. Complete variable domain (other parts from reference TRBV7-3 and TRBJ1-2): GAGVSQTPSNKVTEKGKYVELRCDPISGHTALYWYRQSLGQGPEFLIYFQGTGAADDSGLPNDRFFAVRPEGSVSTLKIQRTERGDSAVYLCASSPSPTGNYGYTFGSGTRLTVV.

The V gene is TRBV6-1, the J gene TRBJ1-5, with 7 nucleotides matching TRBD1. Germline CDR1 MNHNS, CDR2 SASEGT. The CDR3 is 16 amino acids. Trimming cost V 0 bases and J 4 bases; bases outside gene matches: 6. The CDR3, as DNA: TGTGCCAGCAGTGAAGCTTCGGCAGGGGGTAATCAGCCCCAGCATTTT. It specifies CASSEASAGGNQPQHF.

The chain joins TRBV28 to TRBJ1-4, with TRBD1 matching 7 bases. Germline V lookup: CDR1 MDHEN, CDR2 SYDVKM. Trimming at V came to 8 bases and at J to 8 bases, leaving 11 bases not matched to a gene. This CDR3 comprises 14 residues. The CDR3 DNA reads TGTGCCAGCCTCAGACAGGGCTTAGGAGAAAAACTGTTTTTT. Residues: CASLRQGLGEKLFF.

V and J are TRBV30 and TRBJ1-1, with a tentative D call TRBD1 (6 bases). The V gene lost 7 bases and the J gene lost 2 bases, with 14 bases spanning the gap. The germline gives CDR1 GTSNPN, CDR2 SVGIG (reference sequence). This CDR3 has 13 residues. Here the CDR3 reads CASGGALNTEAFF. The CDR3 DNA is TGTGCCTCTGGGGGGGCTCTCAACACTGAAGCTTTCTTT.

The chain carries TRBV6-2 or TRBV6-3 and TRBJ1-5, with D possibly being TRBD1 (6 bases). Germline CDR1 and CDR2: MNHEY and SVGEGT. The CDR3 length is 14 residues. V gave up 6 bases and J gave up 3 bases, with 12 bases separating them. The CDR3 region is CASSPHRDNQPQHF. CDR3 DNA sequence: TGTGCCAGCAGCCCACACAGGGACAATCAGCCCCAGCATTTT.